Below, 6 T cell receptor beta chains from the same sample are listed, as sequenced in a study of OX40 agonist ivuxolimab in advanced cancers. TCRdb's copy holds only in-frame clones and misses some; the assay was immunoSEQ multiplex PCR. This table has under 85,000 clones, about nine tenths appearing once. The sequenced sample was CD4+ or CD8+ T cells sorted from blood, obtained in a trial of the OX40 agonist ivuxolimab. These receptors were taken from an adult with an advanced solid tumor such as melanoma, head and neck, liver or kidney cancer.

This chain joins TRBV1 and TRBJ2-5. TRBV1 represents a pseudogene. This CDR3 has 19 residues. The CDR3 DNA is TGCACCAGCAGCCAATTTACCCGGGACCCAAGAACCCCTTGGGAGACCCAGTACTTC. This codes for CTSSQFTRDPRTPWETQYF.

The rearrangement links TRBV2 to TRBJ2-1; TRBD2 aligns across 8 bases. The V gene end was trimmed by 6 bases and the J gene end by 4 bases; junction bases not matched to a gene: 5. Germline CDR1 reads SNHLY; CDR2 reads FYNNEI. CDR3 size: 14 residues. The CDR3 loop is CASRASGHYNEQFF. CDR3 DNA sequence: TGTGCCAGCAGGGCTAGCGGGCATTACAATGAGCAGTTCTTC.

The genes are TRBV28 and TRBJ1-5; 7 bases are shared with TRBD1. Germline V CDR1 and CDR2: MDHEN, SYDVKM. The CDR3 length is 17 residues. V was pared by 8 bases and J by 0 bases, with 13 bases of the junction left unmatched. The DNA of the CDR3 is TGTGCCAGCGGCCCACTTAAAGGACAGGATAGCAATCAGCCCCAGCATTTT. This gives the protein CASGPLKGQDSNQPQHF.

The chain employs TRBV7-3 and TRBJ2-1; D may be TRBD2 (6 bases). Trimming cost V 5 bases and J 3 bases, with 20 bases left between them. In germline, CDR1 is SGHTA, CDR2 FQGTGA. The CDR3 is made up of 17 amino acids. The CDR3 nucleotides are TGTGCCAGCAGCCCTTGGGAGGCCCAAGGGGTCTACAATGAGCAGTTCTTC. The encoded protein is CASSPWEAQGVYNEQFF.

The genes are TRBV21-1 and TRBJ1-5; the table's D call of TRBD1 was not tested on the DNA. TRBV21-1 is a known pseudogene. The CDR3 runs to 15 residues. CDR3 sequence (DNA): TGTGCCAGCAGCACGCACAGGGGCCTCACGGAGCCCCAGCATTTT. Its translation: CASSTHRGLTEPQHF.

Of note for this clone: This sample includes further DNA sequences coding for the same CDR3. V usage is TRBV2 and J usage is TRBJ2-3; a weak D match, TRBD1 (5 bases). Germline values: CDR1 SNHLY, CDR2 FYNNEI. V was cut by 6 bases and J by 3 bases, with 16 bases left in between. The CDR3 runs to 15 residues. The CDR3 DNA is TGTGCCAGCAGAGTCAGGGATATTAGTACAGATACGCAGTATTTT. This codes for CASRVRDISTDTQYF.